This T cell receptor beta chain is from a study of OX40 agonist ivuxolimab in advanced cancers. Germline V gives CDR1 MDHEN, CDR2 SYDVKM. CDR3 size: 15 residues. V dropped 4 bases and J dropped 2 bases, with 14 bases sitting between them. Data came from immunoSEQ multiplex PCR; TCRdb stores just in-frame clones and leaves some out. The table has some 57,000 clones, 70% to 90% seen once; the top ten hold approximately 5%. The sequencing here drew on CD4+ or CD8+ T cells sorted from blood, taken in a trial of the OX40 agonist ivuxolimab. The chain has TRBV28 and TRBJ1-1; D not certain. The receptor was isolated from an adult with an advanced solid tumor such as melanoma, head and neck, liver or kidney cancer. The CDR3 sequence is CASSSGELRNTEAFF. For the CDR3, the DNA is TGTGCCAGCAGTTCTGGGGAGTTACGAAACACTGAAGCTTTCTTT.